This TCR beta chain was recorded in a study of OX40 agonist ivuxolimab in advanced cancers. The study's findings and limits: Which antigen the expanded peripheral T cells recognized is unknown.

The CDR3 consists of 13 residues. Trimming took off 5 bases at V and 6 bases at J, with 14 bases between the two ends. Per germline, CDR1 MNHNY and CDR2 SVGAGI (reference sequence). As regards this clone: Its cognate antigen is unknown.

Some clones are missing from TCRdb's copy, which holds only in-frame ones; the method was immunoSEQ multiplex PCR. The repertoire holds more than 65,000 clones, about 88% seen once, with roughly 16% in the top ten. This TCR derives from an adult with an advanced solid tumor such as melanoma, head and neck, liver or kidney cancer. The sequences come from CD4+ or CD8+ T cells sorted from blood, collected in a trial of the OX40 agonist ivuxolimab. The chain employs TRBV6-6 and TRBJ2-7, with D perhaps matching TRBD2 (5 bases). The CDR3 is CASSIGRGGEQYF. Here the CDR3 DNA reads TGTGCCAGCAGTATAGGGCGTGGAGGCGAGCAGTACTTC.